This T cell receptor (beta chain) was sequenced for a study of T cell responses to AZD1222 COVID-19 vaccine. Overall study results and limits: Spike-specific TCR breadth and depth both grew after two AZD1222 doses. Donors were mostly white British, more females; clonal diversity possibly underestimated. At baseline, just six AZD1222 recipients tested seropositive. No day 14 peak samples; only post-peak repertoires were characterized.

With respect to this clone: No antigen is known for it.

This CDR3 is 13 amino acids long. V lost 5 bases and J lost 9, with 11 bases in between. The germline CDR1 and CDR2 sequences are LNHDA and SQIVND (reference sequence). Method: immunoSEQ multiplex PCR; TCRdb's copy keeps in-frame clones and lacks some. Of about 140,000 clones listed, 90% to 95% were seen once; the top ten hold over 0.9%. The TCR sequence derives from an adult in good health. The input for sequencing was peripheral blood, taken on day 0 of MenACWY control vaccination. The chain joins TRBV19 to TRBJ1-6; TRBD1 is a possible D gene (6 bases). The CDR3 is CASSQGLGSPLHF. The CDR3 DNA sequence: TGTGCCAGTAGTCAGGGGCTGGGTTCACCCCTCCACTTT.